The 3 T cell receptor beta chains below were found in one sample sequenced in a study of blood T cell repertoires in COVID-19 (dated by TCRdb to the early 2020s). Library prep was done by the immunoSEQ multiplex PCR assay. TCRdb provides this immuneACCESS table in a form limited to in-frame rearrangements. Some clones are lacking; in checked studies, under half of them reflect an unresolved V gene, and why the rest are absent is not known. The sample contains approximately 290,000 clones, just over 90% of them found a single time. The biggest ten clones account for 2% to 2.5% of the sample. Sequenced: peripheral blood. These receptors were obtained from a woman aged 25-40 years with COVID-19, enrolled during active disease.

This clone was detected only once. The V and J genes are TRBV6-6 and TRBJ2-5, with TRBD2 matching 13 bases. There are 17 residues in the CDR3. The V and J ends lost 5 bases and 4 bases, in that order; junction bases with no gene match: 10. CDR1 is MNHNY and CDR2 is SVGAGI in the germline V gene (reference sequence). CDR3 nucleotides: TGTGCCAGCAGTCGCCCGGCCGGGACTAGCGGGACAGAGACCCAGTACTTC. It encodes CASSRPAGTSGTETQYF.

The chain is built from TRBV14 and TRBJ1-2; D unresolved. Trimming took off 4 bases at V and 6 bases at J, with 12 bases between the two ends. Per the germline V gene, CDR1 is SGHDN and CDR2 is FVKESK. The CDR3 is 13 amino acids. Written as DNA, the CDR3 is TGTGCCAGCAGCCTTGGTTGGGGAGATGGCTACACCTTC. Translating it yields CASSLGWGDGYTF.

CDR3 DNA: TGTGCCAGCAGTCCGTCAGGACAGGTCCGAATCAATCAGCCCCAGCATTTT. This encodes CASSPSGQVRINQPQHF. The rearrangement joins TRBV28 to TRBJ1-5, with 7 bases aligning to TRBD1. Germline V gene data show CDR1 as MDHEN and CDR2 as SYDVKM. This CDR3 contains 17 residues. Germline trimming cut 5 bases from V and 3 bases from J; bases unmatched to any gene: 13. Drawing the rest from reference TRBV28 and TRBJ1-5, the complete variable domain is DVKVTQSSRYLVKRTGEKVFLECVQDMDHENMFWYRQDPGLGLRLIYFSYDVKMKEKGDIPEGYSVSREKKERFSLILESASTNQTSMYLCASSPSGQVRINQPQHFGDGTRLSIL.